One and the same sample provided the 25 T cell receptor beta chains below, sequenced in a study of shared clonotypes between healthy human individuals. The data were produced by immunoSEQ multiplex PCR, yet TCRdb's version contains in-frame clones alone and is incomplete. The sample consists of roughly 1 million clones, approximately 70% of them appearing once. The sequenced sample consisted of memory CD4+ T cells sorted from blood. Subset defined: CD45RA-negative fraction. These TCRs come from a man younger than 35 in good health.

The CDR3 protein is CASSPFGQSTEAFF. The DNA for the CDR3 is TGTGCCAGCAGCCCCTTTGGGCAGAGCACTGAAGCTTTCTTT. V and J are TRBV7-9 and TRBJ1-1; no firm D call. V lost 5 bases to trimming and J lost 4 bases, with 14 bases between them. The CDR3 is 14 amino acids. Germline V lookup: CDR1 SEHNR, CDR2 FQNEAQ (reference sequence). Full variable domain (missing parts from reference TRBV7-9 and TRBJ1-1): DTGVSQNPRHKITKRGQNVTFRCDPISEHNRLYWYRQTLGQGPEFLTYFQNEAQLEKSRLLSDRFSAERPKGSFSTLEIQRTEQGDSAMYLCASSPFGQSTEAFFGQGTRLTVV.

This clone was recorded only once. The CDR3 loop reads CASSPASGEETQYF. The CDR3 DNA is TGTGCCAGCTCACCAGCTAGCGGCGAAGAGACCCAGTACTTC. The chain uses TRBV18 and TRBJ2-5; 7 bases agree with TRBD2. Per the germline V gene, CDR1 is KGHSH and CDR2 is LQKENI. The CDR3 is made up of 14 amino acids. Germline trimming cut 2 bases from V and 3 bases from J; bases unmatched to any gene: 3. The variable domain in full, with the rest retrieved from reference TRBV18 and TRBJ2-5, is NAGVMQNPRHLVRRRGQEARLRCSPMKGHSHVYWYRQLPEEGLKFMVYLQKENIIDESGMPKERFSAEFPKEGPSILRIQQVVRGDSAAYFCASSPASGEETQYFGPGTRLLVL.

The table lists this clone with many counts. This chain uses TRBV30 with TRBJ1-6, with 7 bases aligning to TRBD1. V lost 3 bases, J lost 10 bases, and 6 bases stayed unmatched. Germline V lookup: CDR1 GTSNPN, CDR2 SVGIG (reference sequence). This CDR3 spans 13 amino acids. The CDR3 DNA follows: TGTGCCTGGAGGGGACAGAACCGCTCACCCCTCCACTTT. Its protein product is CAWRGQNRSPLHF.

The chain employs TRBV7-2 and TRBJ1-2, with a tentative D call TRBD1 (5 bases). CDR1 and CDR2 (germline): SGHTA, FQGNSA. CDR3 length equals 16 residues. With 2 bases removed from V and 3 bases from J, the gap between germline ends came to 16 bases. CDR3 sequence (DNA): TGTGCCAGCAGCTTAATCGGGGGAGGGCTCGACTATGGCTACACCTTC. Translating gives CASSLIGGGLDYGYTF. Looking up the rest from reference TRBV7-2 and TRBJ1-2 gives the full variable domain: GAGVSQSPSNKVTEKGKDVELRCDPISGHTALYWYRQSLGQGLEFLIYFQGNSAPDKSGLPSDRFSAERTGGSVSTLTIQRTQQEDSAVYLCASSLIGGGLDYGYTFGSGTRLTVV.

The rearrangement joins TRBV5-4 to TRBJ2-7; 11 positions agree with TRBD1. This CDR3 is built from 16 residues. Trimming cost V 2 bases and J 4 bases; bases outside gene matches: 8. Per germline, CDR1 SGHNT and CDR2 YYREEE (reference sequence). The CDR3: CASSLPPDRGRYEQYF. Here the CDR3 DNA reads TGTGCCAGCAGCTTACCACCGGACAGGGGGCGGTACGAGCAGTACTTC.

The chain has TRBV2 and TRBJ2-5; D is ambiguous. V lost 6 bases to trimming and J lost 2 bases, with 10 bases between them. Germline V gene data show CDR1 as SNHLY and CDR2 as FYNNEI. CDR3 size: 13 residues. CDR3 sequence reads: CASSHEKQETQYF. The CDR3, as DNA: TGTGCCAGCAGCCACGAGAAACAAGAGACCCAGTACTTC. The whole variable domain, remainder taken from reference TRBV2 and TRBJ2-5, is EPEVTQTPSHQVTQMGQEVILRCVPISNHLYFYWYRQILGQKVEFLVSFYNNEISEKSEIFDDQFSVERPDGSNFTLKIRSTKLEDSAMYFCASSHEKQETQYFGPGTRLLVL.

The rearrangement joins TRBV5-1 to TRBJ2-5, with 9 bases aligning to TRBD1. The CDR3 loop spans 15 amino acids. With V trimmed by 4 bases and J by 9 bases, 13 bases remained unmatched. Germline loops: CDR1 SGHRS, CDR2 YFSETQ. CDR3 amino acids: CASSVRDREYFPQYF. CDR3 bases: TGCGCCAGCAGCGTCCGGGACAGGGAATATTTCCCCCAGTACTTC.

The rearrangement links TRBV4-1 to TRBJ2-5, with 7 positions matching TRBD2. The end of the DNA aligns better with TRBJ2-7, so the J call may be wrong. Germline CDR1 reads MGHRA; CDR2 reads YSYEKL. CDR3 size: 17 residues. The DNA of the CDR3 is TGCGCCAGCAGCCACGCTCGAATAGCGGGCCCAACCTACGAGCAGTACTTC. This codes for CASSHARIAGPTYEQYF.

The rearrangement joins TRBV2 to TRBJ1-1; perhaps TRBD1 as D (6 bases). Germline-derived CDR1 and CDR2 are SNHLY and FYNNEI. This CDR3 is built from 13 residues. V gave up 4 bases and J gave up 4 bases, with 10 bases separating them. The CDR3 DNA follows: TGTGCCAGCAGTGTCGGGACAAGCACTGAAGCTTTCTTT. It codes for CASSVGTSTEAFF.

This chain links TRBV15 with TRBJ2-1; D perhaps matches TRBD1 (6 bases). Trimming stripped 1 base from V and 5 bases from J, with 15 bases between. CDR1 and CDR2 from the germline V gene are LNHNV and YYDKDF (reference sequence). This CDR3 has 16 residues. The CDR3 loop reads CATSRVGAFVNNEQFF. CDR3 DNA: TGTGCCACCAGCAGAGTGGGGGCCTTCGTAAACAATGAGCAGTTCTTC.

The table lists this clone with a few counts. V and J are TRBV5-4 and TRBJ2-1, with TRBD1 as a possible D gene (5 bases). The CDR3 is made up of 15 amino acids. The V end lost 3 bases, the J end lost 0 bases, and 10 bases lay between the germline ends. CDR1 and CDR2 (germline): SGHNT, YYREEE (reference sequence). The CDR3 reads CASSSAQGSYNEQFF. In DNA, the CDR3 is TGTGCCAGCAGCTCCGCCCAGGGCTCCTACAATGAGCAGTTCTTC.

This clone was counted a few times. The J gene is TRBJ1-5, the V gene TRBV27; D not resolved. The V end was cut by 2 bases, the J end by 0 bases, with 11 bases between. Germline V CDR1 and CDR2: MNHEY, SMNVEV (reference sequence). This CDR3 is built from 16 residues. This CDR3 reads CASSLKAEYSNQPQHF. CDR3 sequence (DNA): TGTGCCAGCAGTTTAAAAGCAGAATATAGCAATCAGCCCCAGCATTTT.

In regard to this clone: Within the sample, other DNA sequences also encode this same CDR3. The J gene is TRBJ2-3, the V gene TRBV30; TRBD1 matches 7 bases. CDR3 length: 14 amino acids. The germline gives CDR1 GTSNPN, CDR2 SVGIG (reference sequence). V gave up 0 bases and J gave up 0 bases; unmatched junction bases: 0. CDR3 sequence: CAWSVGQSTDTQYF. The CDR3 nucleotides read TGTGCCTGGAGTGTGGGACAGAGCACAGATACGCAGTATTTT.

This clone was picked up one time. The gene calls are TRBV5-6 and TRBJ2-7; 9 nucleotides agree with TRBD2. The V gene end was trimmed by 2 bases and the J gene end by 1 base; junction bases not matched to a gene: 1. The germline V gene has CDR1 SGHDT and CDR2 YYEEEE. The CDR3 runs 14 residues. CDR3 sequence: CASSLGLASYEQYF. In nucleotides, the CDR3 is TGTGCCAGCAGCTTAGGACTAGCGTCCTACGAGCAGTACTTC.

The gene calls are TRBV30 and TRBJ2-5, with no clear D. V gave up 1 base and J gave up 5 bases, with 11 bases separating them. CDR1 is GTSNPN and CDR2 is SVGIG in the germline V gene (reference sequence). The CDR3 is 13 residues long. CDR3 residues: CAWSGRLRETQYF. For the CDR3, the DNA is TGTGCCTGGAGTGGCCGCCTTAGGGAGACCCAGTACTTC.

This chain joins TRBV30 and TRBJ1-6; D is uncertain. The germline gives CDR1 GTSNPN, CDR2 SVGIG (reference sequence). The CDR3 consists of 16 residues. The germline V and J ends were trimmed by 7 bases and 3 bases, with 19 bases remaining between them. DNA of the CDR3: TGTGCCTCGTCCCGGACCTCGGCAGACTATAATTCACCCCTCCACTTT. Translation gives CASSRTSADYNSPLHF. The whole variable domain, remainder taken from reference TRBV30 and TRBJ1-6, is SQTIHQWPATLVQPVGSPLSLECTVEGTSNPNLYWYRQAAGRGLQLLFYSVGIGQISSEVPQNLSASRPQDRQFILSSKKLLLSDSGFYLCASSRTSADYNSPLHFGNGTRLTVT.

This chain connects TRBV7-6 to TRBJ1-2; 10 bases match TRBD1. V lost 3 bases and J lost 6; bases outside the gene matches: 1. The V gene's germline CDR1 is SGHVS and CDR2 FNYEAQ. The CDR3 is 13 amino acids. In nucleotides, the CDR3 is TGTGCCAGCAGCTTTGGGACAGGGGATGGCTACACCTTC. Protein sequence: CASSFGTGDGYTF. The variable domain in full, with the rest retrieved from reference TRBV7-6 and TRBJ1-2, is GAGVSQSPRYKVTKRGQDVALRCDPISGHVSLYWYRQALGQGPEFLTYFNYEAQQDKSGLPNDRFSAERPEGSISTLTIQRTEQRDSAMYRCASSFGTGDGYTFGSGTRLTVV.

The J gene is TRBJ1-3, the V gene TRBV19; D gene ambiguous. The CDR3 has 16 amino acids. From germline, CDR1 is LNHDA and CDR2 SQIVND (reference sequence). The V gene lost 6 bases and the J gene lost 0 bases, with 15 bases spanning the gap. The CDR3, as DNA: TGTGCCAGTAGCCACAAGACCAGGCTCTCTGGAAACACCATATATTTT. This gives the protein CASSHKTRLSGNTIYF.

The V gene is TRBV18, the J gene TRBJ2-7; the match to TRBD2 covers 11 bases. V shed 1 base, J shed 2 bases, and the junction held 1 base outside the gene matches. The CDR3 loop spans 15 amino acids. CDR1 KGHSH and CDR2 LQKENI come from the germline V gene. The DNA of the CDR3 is TGTGCCAGCTCACCACTAGCGGGAGGGCCCTACGAGCAGTACTTC. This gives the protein CASSPLAGGPYEQYF. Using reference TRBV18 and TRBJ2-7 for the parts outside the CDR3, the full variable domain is NAGVMQNPRHLVRRRGQEARLRCSPMKGHSHVYWYRQLPEEGLKFMVYLQKENIIDESGMPKERFSAEFPKEGPSILRIQQVVRGDSAAYFCASSPLAGGPYEQYFGPGTRLTVT.

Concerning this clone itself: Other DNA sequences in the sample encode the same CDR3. CDR3 amino acids: CASSPRGGNQPQHF. The CDR3 DNA sequence: TGTGCCAGCAGCCCCCGGGGGGGCAATCAGCCCCAGCATTTT. J is TRBJ1-5 and V is TRBV27, with D possibly being TRBD1 (5 bases). V dropped 6 bases and J dropped 2 bases, with 11 bases sitting between them. Looked up from germline, CDR1 is MNHEY and CDR2 is SMNVEV (reference sequence). The CDR3 is 14 residues long.

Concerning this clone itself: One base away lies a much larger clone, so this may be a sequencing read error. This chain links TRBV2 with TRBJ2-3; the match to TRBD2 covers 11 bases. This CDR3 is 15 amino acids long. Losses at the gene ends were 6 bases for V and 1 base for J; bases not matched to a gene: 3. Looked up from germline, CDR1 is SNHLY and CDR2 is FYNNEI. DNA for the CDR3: TGTGCCAGCAGGCCGACTAGCGGGGGCACAGATACGCAGTATTTT. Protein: CASRPTSGGTDTQYF. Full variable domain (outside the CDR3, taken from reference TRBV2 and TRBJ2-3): EPEVTQTPSHQVTQMGQEVILRCVPISNHLYFYWYRQILGQKVEFLVSFYNNEISEKSEIFDDQFSVERPDGSNFTLKIRSTKLEDSAMYFCASRPTSGGTDTQYFGPGTRLTVL.

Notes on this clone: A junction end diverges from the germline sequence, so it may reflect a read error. In DNA, the CDR3 is TGTGCCGGCAGCCCATCGGGACAGAGGAACAATGGCTACACCTTC. Residues: CAGSPSGQRNNGYTF. V is TRBV7-2 and J is TRBJ1-2; 7 nucleotides match TRBD1. Germline CDR1 is SGHTA and CDR2 is FQGNSA. The CDR3 extends over 15 amino acids.

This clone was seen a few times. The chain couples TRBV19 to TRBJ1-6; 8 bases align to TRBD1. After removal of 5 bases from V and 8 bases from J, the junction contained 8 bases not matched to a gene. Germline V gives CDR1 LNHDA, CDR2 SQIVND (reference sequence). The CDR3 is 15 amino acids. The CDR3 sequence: CASSVRQGLDSPLHF. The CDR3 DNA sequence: TGTGCCAGTAGTGTGAGACAGGGGTTGGATTCACCCCTCCACTTT.

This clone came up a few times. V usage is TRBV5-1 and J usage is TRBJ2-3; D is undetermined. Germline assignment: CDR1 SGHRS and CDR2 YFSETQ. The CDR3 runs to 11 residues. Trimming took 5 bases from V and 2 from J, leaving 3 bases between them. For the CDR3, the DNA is TGCGCCAGCAGTGACACAGATACGCAGTATTTT. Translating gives CASSDTDTQYF.

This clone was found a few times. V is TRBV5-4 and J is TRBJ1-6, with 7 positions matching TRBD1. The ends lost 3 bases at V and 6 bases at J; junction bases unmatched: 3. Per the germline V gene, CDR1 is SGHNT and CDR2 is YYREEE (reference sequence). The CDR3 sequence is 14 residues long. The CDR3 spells CASSSGQSNSPLHF. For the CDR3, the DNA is TGTGCCAGCAGCTCGGGACAGAGTAATTCACCCCTCCACTTT.